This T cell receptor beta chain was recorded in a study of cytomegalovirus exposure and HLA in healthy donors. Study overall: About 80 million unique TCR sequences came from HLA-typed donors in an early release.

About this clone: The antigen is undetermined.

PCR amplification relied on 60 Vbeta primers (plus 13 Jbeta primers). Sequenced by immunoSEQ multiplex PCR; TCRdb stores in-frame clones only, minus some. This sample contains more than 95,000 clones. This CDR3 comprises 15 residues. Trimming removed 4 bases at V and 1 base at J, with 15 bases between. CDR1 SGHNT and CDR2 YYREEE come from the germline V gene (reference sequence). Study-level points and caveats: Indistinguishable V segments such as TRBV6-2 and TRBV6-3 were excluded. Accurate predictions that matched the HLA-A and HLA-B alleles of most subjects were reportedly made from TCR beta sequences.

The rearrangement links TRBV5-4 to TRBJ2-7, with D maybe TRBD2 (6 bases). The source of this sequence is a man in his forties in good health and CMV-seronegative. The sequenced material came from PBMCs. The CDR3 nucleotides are TGTGCCAGCAGCACCGGGACTGCAAATTCCTACGAGCAGTACTTC. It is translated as CASSTGTANSYEQYF.